The 17 T cell receptor beta chains given below trace back to one sample, sequenced in a study of T cell responses to AZD1222 COVID-19 vaccine. Sequencing used immunoSEQ multiplex PCR; TCRdb keeps in-frame clones, though not all of them. The repertoire has about 150,000 clones, almost 95% of them found once; the top ten carry 2% to 2.5%. The sequencing here drew on peripheral blood, taken on day 0 of AZD1222 vaccination. The receptors were gathered from an adult in good health.

The chain links TRBV9 to TRBJ1-2; 9 bases are shared with TRBD1. The trim removed 2 bases at V and 5 bases at J, leaving 10 bases unmatched. The germline gives CDR1 SGDLS, CDR2 YYNGEE. The CDR3 runs to 16 residues. The CDR3 DNA reads as TGTGCCAGCAGCGTCGGGGGGACAGGGTTGGGTTATGGCTACACCTTC. This encodes CASSVGGTGLGYGYTF.

V gene TRBV4-2 combines with J gene TRBJ1-1; no definite D call. The CDR3 length is 15 residues. Germline-derived CDR1 and CDR2 are LGHNA and YNFKEQ. Trimming stripped 1 base from V and 0 bases from J, with 9 bases between. CDR3 sequence: CASSQGGKLNTEAFF. The CDR3 DNA follows: TGTGCCAGCAGCCAAGGAGGGAAATTGAACACTGAAGCTTTCTTT.

This clone was detected once. The sample carries other DNA sequences with the same CDR3. The V call is TRBV28, the J call TRBJ1-2; possible D gene TRBD1, 6 bases. Looked up from germline, CDR1 is MDHEN and CDR2 is SYDVKM. The CDR3 is 14 amino acids. The ends were cut back, 6 bases at V and 2 bases at J, with 13 bases in the middle. The CDR3 DNA sequence: TGTGCCAGCAGCTCCGGACAGTCCAACTATGGCTACACCTTC. Translated: CASSSGQSNYGYTF.

This clone has only one observation. This rearrangement joins TRBV3-1 (or the pseudogene TRBV3-2) to TRBJ1-3, with unresolved D. The CDR3 sequence is 15 residues long. Germline V gene data show CDR1 as LGHDT and CDR2 as YNNKEL (reference sequence). V was cut by 6 bases and J by 0 bases, with 12 bases left in between. The CDR3 DNA reads TGTGCCAGCAGGAACGGCCCCGGCTCTGGAAACACCATATATTTT. This translates into CASRNGPGSGNTIYF.

The V call is TRBV28, the J call TRBJ2-7, with 7 bases fitting TRBD1. The germline V gene encodes CDR1 MDHEN and CDR2 SYDVKM. V shed 3 bases and J 2 bases; nucleotides not matched to a gene: 10. This CDR3 has 16 amino acids. The CDR3 DNA reads TGTGCCAGCAGTTTCACTCATGAGGGGGCGGCCTACGAGCAGTACTTC. Amino acids: CASSFTHEGAAYEQYF.

Concerning this clone: One end of the junction is discordant with germline, which a read error may explain. This sequence joins TRBV14 and TRBJ1-5, with D unclear. Germline CDR1 is SGHDN and CDR2 is FVKESK. The CDR3 sequence is 13 residues long. Here the CDR3 reads CVSSQGRVQPQHF. DNA of the CDR3: TGTGTCAGCAGCCAAGGGAGGGTTCAGCCCCAGCATTTT.

The chain carries TRBV4-3 and TRBJ1-2; no firm D call. The CDR3 sequence is 13 residues long. V lost 0 bases and J lost 5, with 7 bases in between. CDR1 and CDR2 from the germline V gene are LGHNA and YSLEER. The CDR3 coding sequence is TGCGCCAGCAGCCAAGATACTGAGTATGGCTACACCTTC. Translation: CASSQDTEYGYTF.

This chain uses TRBV5-1 with TRBJ1-4, with 8 bases fitting TRBD1. Germline values: CDR1 SGHRS, CDR2 YFSETQ. V trimming: 0 bases; J trimming: 2 bases; junction bases outside the gene matches: 3. The CDR3 sequence is 16 residues long. The CDR3 nucleotides read TGCGCCAGCAGCTTGGCAACAGGGGGGACTAATGAAAAACTGTTTTTT. It yields the protein CASSLATGGTNEKLFF.

The chain recombines TRBV11-2 with TRBJ2-1, with TRBD2 matching 12 bases. Germline V gene lookup returns CDR1 SGHAT and CDR2 FQNNGV. V trimming: 4 bases; J trimming: 10 bases; junction bases outside the gene matches: 8. This CDR3 has 15 amino acids. The DNA for the CDR3 is TGTGCCAGCAGCTCCTGGACTAGCGGGACAGGGGAGCAGTTCTTC. Translated: CASSSWTSGTGEQFF.

V gene TRBV6-1 combines with J gene TRBJ2-1, with TRBD2 identical over 9 bases. V lost 1 base to trimming and J lost 3 bases; unmatched junction nucleotides: 4. Per the germline V gene, CDR1 is MNHNS and CDR2 is SASEGT. The CDR3 has 16 amino acids. CDR3 DNA: TGTGCCAGCAGTGAAGGACTAGCGGACCTCTACAATGAGCAGTTCTTC. Translated: CASSEGLADLYNEQFF.

This clone is a singleton in its sample. The CDR3, as DNA: TGCGCCAGCAGCTTGGAAGGGACAGCCTCCCTCACAGATACGCAGTATTTT. It codes for CASSLEGTASLTDTQYF. This rearrangement joins TRBV5-1 to TRBJ2-3; 7 nucleotides line up with TRBD1. J was trimmed by 2 bases and V by 0 bases; bases with no gene match: 9. Per germline, CDR1 SGHRS and CDR2 YFSETQ. This CDR3 has 17 amino acids. Complete variable domain (other parts from reference TRBV5-1 and TRBJ2-3): KAGVTQTPRYLIKTRGQQVTLSCSPISGHRSVSWYQQTPGQGLQFLFEYFSETQRNKGNFPGRFSGRQFSNSRSEMNVSTLELGDSALYLCASSLEGTASLTDTQYFGPGTRLTVL.

The chain is built from TRBV19 and TRBJ2-7, with D perhaps TRBD1 or TRBD2 (6 bases each). Deletions cut 6 bases from V and 7 bases from J, with 16 bases between. This CDR3 is 13 amino acids long. Germline CDR1 LNHDA, CDR2 SQIVND (reference sequence). The CDR3 region has the DNA TGTGCCAGTAGCCCCAGGAGGGGGGATGAGCAGTACTTC. Translating gives CASSPRRGDEQYF.

This clone was counted only a few times. V usage is TRBV14 and J usage is TRBJ1-6, with unresolved D. CDR1 and CDR2 (germline): SGHDN, FVKESK. This CDR3 is built from 15 residues. Between the trimmed V and J ends, which lost 0 bases and 14 bases, there was a span of 17 bases. The CDR3 DNA reads TGTGCCAGCAGCCAAGATCTTTCAGGCTTCCAGGCCCTCCACTTT. Translation: CASSQDLSGFQALHF.

The chain uses TRBV19 and TRBJ2-3, with 7 bases identical to TRBD1. The CDR3 is 15 residues long. CDR1 is LNHDA and CDR2 is SQIVND in the germline V gene (reference sequence). J was trimmed by 5 bases and V by 4 bases; bases with no gene match: 9. CDR3 region: CASSNLQGLGDTQYF. The CDR3 nucleotides are TGTGCCAGTAGTAACTTACAGGGGTTGGGAGATACGCAGTATTTT. Combining the CDR3 with reference TRBV19 and TRBJ2-3 gives the whole variable domain DGGITQSPKYLFRKEGQNVTLSCEQNLNHDAMYWYRQDPGQGLRLIYYSQIVNDFQKGDIAEGYSVSREKKESFPLTVTSAQKNPTAFYLCASSNLQGLGDTQYFGPGTRLTVL.

V is TRBV7-2 and J is TRBJ2-5; D possibly matches TRBD1 or TRBD2 (5 bases each). CDR1 and CDR2 (germline): SGHTA, FQGNSA. The CDR3 runs to 14 residues. V lost 3 bases and J 5 bases, leaving 13 bases between the germline ends. This CDR3 reads CASSFGAPPETQYF. As DNA, the CDR3 is TGTGCCAGCAGCTTCGGGGCCCCCCCTGAGACCCAGTACTTC.

The rearrangement uses TRBV5-1 and TRBJ2-7, with D possibly called TRBD1 or TRBD2 (6 bases each). Deletions cut 1 base from V and 0 bases from J, with 14 bases between. Per the germline V gene, CDR1 is SGHRS and CDR2 is YFSETQ. This CDR3 has 16 residues. The CDR3 region is CASSLFGGLSSYEQYF. The CDR3 DNA is TGCGCCAGCAGCTTGTTCGGGGGCCTCAGCTCCTACGAGCAGTACTTC.

This clone was observed a handful of times. This sequence joins TRBV5-1 and TRBJ2-3; 15 bases fit TRBD2. The CDR3 is made up of 20 amino acids. Germline trimming cut 1 base from V and 0 bases from J; bases unmatched to any gene: 9. Germline V gene lookup returns CDR1 SGHRS and CDR2 YFSETQ. The CDR3 DNA is TGCGCCAGCAGCTTGAGGCTTGGGACTAGCGGGGGGACTAGCACAGATACGCAGTATTTT. Its protein product is CASSLRLGTSGGTSTDTQYF.